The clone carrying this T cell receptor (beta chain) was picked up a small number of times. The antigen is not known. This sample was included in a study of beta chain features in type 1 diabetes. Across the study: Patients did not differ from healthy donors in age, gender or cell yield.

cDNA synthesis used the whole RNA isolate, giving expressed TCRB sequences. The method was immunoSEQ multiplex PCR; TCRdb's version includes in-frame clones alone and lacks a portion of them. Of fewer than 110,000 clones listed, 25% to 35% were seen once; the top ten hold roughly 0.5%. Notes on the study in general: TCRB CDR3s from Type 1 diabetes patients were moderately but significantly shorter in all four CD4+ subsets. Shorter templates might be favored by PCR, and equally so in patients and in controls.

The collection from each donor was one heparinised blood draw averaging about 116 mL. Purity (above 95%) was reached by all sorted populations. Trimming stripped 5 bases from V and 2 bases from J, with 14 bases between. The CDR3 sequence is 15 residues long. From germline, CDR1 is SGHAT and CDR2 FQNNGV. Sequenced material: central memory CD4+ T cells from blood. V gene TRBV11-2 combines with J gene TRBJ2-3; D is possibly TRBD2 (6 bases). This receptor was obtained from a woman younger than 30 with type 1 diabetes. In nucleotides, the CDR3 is TGTGCCAGCAGCCCCGCTAGCGCGTCCACAGATACGCAGTATTTT. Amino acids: CASSPASASTDTQYF. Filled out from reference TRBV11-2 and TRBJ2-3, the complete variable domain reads EAGVAQSPRYKIIEKRQSVAFWCNPISGHATLYWYQQILGQGPKLLIQFQNNGVVDDSQLPKDRFSAERLKGVDSTLKIQPAKLEDSAVYLCASSPASASTDTQYFGPGTRLTVL.